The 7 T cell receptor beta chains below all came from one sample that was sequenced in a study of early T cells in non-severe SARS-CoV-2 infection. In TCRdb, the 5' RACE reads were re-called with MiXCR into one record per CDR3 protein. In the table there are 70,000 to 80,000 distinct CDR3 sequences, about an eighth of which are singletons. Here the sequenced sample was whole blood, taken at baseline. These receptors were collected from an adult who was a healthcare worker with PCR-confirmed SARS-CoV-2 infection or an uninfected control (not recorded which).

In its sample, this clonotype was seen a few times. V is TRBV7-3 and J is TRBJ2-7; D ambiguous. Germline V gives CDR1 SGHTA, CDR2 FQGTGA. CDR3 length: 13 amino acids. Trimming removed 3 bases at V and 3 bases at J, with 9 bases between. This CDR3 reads CASSFAPDYEQYF. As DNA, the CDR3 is TGTGCCAGCAGCTTTGCTCCTGACTACGAGCAGTACTTC. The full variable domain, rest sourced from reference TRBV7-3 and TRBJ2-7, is GAGVSQTPSNKVTEKGKYVELRCDPISGHTALYWYRQSLGQGPEFLIYFQGTGAADDSGLPNDRFFAVRPEGSVSTLKIQRTERGDSAVYLCASSFAPDYEQYFGPGTRLTVT.

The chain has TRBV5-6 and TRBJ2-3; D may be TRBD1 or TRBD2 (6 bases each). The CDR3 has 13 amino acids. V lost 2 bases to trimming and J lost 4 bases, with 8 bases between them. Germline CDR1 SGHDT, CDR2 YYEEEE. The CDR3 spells CASSFGGPDTQYF. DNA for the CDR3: TGTGCCAGCAGCTTTGGGGGGCCAGATACGCAGTATTTT.

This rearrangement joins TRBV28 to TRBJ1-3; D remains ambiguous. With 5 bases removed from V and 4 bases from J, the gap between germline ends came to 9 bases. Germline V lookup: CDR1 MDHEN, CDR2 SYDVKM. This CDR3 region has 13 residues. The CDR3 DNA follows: TGTGCCAGCAGTCCTGTCGTCGGAAACACCATATATTTT. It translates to CASSPVVGNTIYF.

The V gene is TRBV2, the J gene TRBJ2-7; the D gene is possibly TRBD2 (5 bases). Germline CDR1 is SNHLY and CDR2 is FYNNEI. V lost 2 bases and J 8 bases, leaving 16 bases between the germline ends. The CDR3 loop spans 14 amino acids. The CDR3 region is CASSERGPLTKQYF. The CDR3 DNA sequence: TGTGCCAGCAGTGAACGGGGTCCCCTTACGAAGCAGTACTTC.

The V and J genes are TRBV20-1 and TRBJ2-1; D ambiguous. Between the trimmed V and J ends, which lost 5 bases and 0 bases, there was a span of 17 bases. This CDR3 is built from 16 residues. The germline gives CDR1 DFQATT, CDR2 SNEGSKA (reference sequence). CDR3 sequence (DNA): TGCAGTGCTGCCCCATACAGCCACATCTCCTACAATGAGCAGTTCTTC. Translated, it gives CSAAPYSHISYNEQFF.

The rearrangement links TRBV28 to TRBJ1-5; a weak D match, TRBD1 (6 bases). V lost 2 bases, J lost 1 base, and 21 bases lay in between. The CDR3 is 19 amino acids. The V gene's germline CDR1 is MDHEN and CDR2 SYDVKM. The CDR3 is CASSLMLPYRARSNQPQHF. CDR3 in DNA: TGTGCCAGCAGTTTAATGTTACCCTACAGGGCACGAAGCAATCAGCCCCAGCATTTT.

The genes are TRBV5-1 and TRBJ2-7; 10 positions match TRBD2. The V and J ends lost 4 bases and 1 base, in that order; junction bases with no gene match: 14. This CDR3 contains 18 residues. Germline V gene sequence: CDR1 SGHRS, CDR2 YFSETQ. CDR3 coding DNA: TGCGCCAGCAGCCCCAGGTCGCTAGCGGGGGAAAGTTCCTACGAGCAGTACTTC. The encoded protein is CASSPRSLAGESSYEQYF. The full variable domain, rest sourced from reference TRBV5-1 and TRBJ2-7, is KAGVTQTPRYLIKTRGQQVTLSCSPISGHRSVSWYQQTPGQGLQFLFEYFSETQRNKGNFPGRFSGRQFSNSRSEMNVSTLELGDSALYLCASSPRSLAGESSYEQYFGPGTRLTVT.